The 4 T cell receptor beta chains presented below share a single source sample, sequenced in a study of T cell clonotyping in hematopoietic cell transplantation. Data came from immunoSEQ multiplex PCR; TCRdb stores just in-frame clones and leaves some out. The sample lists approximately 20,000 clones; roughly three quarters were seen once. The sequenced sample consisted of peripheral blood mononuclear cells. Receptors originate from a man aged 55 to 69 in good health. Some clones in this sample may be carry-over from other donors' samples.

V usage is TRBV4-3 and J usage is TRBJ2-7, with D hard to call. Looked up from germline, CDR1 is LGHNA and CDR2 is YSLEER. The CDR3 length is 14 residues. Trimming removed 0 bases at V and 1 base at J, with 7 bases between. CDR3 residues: CASSQDEISYEQYF. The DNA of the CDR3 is TGCGCCAGCAGCCAAGACGAGATTTCCTACGAGCAGTACTTC.

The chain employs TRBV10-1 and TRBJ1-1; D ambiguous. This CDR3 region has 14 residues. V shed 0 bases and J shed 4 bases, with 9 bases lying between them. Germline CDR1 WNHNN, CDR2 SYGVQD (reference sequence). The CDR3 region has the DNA TGCGCCAGCAGTGAGTCCGGACGGGGCACTGAAGCTTTCTTT. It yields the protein CASSESGRGTEAFF.

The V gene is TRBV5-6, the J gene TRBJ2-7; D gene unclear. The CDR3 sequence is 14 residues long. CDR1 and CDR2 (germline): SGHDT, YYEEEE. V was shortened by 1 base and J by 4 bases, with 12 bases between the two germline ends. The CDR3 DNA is TGTGCCAGCAGCTTGAGACCCCCCATATACGAGCAGTACTTC. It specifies CASSLRPPIYEQYF.

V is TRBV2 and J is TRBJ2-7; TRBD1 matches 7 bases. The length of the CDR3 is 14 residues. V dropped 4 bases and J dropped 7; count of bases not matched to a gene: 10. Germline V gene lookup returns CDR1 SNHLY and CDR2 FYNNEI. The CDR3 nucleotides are TGTGCCAGCAGTGCAAACAGGGGTGGTTTTGAGCAGTACTTC. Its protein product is CASSANRGGFEQYF.